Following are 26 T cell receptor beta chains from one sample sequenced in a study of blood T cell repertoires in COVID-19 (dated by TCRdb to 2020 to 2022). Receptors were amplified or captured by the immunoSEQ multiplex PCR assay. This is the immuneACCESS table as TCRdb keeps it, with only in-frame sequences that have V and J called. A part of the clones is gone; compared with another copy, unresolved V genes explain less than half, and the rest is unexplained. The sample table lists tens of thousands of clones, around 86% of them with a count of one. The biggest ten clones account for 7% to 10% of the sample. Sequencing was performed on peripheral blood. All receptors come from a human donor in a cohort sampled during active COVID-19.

This chain's CDR3 is CASSISGIFYEQYF. CDR3 coding DNA: TGTGCCAGTAGTATATCGGGGATCTTTTACGAGCAGTACTTC. The chain recombines TRBV19 with TRBJ2-7; maybe TRBD2 (5 bases). CDR3 length: 14 residues. Germline CDR1 LNHDA, CDR2 SQIVND (reference sequence). The V end lost 2 bases, the J end lost 4 bases, and 12 bases lay between the germline ends.

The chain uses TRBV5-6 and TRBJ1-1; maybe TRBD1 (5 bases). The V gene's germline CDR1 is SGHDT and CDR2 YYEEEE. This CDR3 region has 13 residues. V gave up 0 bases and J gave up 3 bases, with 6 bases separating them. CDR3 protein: CASSLGGDTEAFF. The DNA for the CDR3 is TGTGCCAGCAGCTTGGGGGGGGACACTGAAGCTTTCTTT.

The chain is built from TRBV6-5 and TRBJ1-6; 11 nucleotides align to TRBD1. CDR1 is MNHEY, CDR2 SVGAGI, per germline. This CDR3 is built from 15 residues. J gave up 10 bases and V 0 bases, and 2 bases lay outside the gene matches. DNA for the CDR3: TGTGCCAGCAGTTACTCCGGGACAGGGGGATCACCCCTCCACTTT. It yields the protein CASSYSGTGGSPLHF.

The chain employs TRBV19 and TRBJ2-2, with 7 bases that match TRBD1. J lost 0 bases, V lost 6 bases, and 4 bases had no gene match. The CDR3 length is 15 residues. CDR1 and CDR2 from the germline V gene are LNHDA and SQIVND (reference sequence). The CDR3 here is CASRTGTANTGELFF. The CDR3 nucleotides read TGTGCCAGTAGAACCGGGACAGCGAACACCGGGGAGCTGTTTTTT.

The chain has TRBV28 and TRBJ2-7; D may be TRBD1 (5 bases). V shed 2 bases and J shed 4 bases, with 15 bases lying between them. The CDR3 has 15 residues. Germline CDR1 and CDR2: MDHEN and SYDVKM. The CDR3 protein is CASSLRHRQRYEQYF. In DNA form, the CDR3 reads TGTGCCAGCAGTTTAAGACACAGGCAACGATACGAGCAGTACTTC.

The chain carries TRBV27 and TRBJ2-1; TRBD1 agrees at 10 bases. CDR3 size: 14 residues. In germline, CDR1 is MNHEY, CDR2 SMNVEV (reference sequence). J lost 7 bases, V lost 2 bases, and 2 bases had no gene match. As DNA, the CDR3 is TGTGCCAGCAGTTTAAGACAGGGGGCGAATGAGCAGTTCTTC. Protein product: CASSLRQGANEQFF.

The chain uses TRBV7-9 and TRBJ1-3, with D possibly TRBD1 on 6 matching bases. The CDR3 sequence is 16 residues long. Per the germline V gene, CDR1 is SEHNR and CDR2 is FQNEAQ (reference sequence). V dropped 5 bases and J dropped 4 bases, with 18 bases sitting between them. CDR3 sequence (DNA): TGTGCCAGCAGCCCCCCAGTGAGGGGGAACGGAAACACCATATATTTT. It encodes CASSPPVRGNGNTIYF. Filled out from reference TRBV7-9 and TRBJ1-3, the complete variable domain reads DTGVSQNPRHKITKRGQNVTFRCDPISEHNRLYWYRQTLGQGPEFLTYFQNEAQLEKSRLLSDRFSAERPKGSFSTLEIQRTEQGDSAMYLCASSPPVRGNGNTIYFGEGSWLTVV.

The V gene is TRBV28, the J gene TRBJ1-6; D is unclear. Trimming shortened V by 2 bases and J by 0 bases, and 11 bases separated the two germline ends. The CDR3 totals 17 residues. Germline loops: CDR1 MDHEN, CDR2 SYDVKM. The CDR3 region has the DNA TGTGCCAGCAGTTTAGTGGTGGCAAACTCCTATAATTCACCCCTCCACTTT. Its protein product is CASSLVVANSYNSPLHF.

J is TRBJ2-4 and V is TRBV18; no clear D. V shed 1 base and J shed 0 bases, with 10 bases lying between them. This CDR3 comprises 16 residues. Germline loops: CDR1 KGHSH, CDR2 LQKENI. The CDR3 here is CASSPLGEKAKNIQYF. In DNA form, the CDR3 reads TGTGCCAGCTCACCACTTGGAGAAAAAGCCAAAAACATTCAGTACTTC.

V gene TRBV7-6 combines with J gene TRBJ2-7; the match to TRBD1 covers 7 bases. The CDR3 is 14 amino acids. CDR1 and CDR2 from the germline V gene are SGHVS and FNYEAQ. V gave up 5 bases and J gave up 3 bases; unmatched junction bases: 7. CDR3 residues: CASSPSAGGYEQYF. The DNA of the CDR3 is TGTGCCAGCAGCCCAAGCGCAGGGGGCTACGAGCAGTACTTC.

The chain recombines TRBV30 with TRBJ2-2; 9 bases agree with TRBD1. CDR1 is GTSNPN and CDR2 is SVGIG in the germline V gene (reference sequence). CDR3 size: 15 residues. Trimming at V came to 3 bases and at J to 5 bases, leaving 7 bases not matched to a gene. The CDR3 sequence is CAWRNEGQGTGELFF. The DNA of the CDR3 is TGTGCCTGGAGAAACGAAGGACAGGGGACCGGGGAGCTGTTTTTT.

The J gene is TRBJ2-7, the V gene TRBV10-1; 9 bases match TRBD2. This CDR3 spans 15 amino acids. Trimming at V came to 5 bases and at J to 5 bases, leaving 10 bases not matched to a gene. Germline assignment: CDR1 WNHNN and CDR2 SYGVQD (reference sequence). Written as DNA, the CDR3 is TGCGCCAGCAGTTCAGCGGGAGGCGTGATCCACGAGCAGTACTTC. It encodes CASSSAGGVIHEQYF.

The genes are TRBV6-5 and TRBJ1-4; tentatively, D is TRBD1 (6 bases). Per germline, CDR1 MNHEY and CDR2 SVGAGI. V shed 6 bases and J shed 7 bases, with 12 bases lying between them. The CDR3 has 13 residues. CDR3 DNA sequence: TGTGCCAGCAGGCGGGGGCTCGGTGAAAAACTGTTTTTT. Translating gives CASRRGLGEKLFF.

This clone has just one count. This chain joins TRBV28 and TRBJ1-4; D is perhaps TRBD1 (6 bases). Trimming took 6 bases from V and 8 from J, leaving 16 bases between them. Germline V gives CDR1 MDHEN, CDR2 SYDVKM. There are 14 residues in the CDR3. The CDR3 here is CASRPGQKKEKLFF. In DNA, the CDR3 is TGTGCCAGCAGACCGGGACAAAAAAAGGAAAAACTGTTTTTT.

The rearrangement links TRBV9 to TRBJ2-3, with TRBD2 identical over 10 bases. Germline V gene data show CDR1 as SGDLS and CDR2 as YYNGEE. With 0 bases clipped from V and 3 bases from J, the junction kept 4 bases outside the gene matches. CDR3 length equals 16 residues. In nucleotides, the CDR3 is TGTGCCAGCAGCGTAGAGGGTAGCGGGGGGACAGATACGCAGTATTTT. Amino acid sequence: CASSVEGSGGTDTQYF.

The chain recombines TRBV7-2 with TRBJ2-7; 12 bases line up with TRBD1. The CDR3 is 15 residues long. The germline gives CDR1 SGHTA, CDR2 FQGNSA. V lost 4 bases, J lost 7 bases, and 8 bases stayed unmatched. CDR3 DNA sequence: TGTGCCAGCAGCTCACCGGGACAGGGGGCGGGAGAGCAGTACTTC. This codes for CASSSPGQGAGEQYF.

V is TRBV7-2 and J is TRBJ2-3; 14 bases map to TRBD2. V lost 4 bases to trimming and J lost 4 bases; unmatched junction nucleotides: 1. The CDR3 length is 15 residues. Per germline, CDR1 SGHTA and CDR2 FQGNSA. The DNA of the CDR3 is TGTGCCAGCAGCTGGGGACTAGCGGGGGCAGATACGCAGTATTTT. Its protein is CASSWGLAGADTQYF.

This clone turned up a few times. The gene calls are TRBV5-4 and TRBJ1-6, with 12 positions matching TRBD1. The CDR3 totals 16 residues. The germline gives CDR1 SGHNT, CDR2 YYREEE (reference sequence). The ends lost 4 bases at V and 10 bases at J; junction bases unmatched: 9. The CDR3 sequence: CASSVDPGTGGSPLHF. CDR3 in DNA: TGTGCCAGCAGCGTCGACCCCGGGACAGGGGGCTCACCCCTCCACTTT.

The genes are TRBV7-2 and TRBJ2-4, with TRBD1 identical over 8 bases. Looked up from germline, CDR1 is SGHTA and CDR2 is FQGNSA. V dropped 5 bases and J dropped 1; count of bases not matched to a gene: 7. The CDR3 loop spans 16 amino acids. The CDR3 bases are TGTGCCAGCAGCCCTCAGGGGGCGCGGGCCAAAAACATTCAGTACTTC. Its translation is CASSPQGARAKNIQYF. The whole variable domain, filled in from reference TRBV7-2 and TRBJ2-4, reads GAGVSQSPSNKVTEKGKDVELRCDPISGHTALYWYRQSLGQGLEFLIYFQGNSAPDKSGLPSDRFSAERTGGSVSTLTIQRTQQEDSAVYLCASSPQGARAKNIQYFGAGTRLSVL.

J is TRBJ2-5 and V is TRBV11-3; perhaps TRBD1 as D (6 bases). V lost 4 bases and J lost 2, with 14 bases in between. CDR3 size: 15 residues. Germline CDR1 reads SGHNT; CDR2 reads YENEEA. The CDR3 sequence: CASSSGKRGQETQYF. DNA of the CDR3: TGTGCCAGCAGCTCAGGGAAGAGGGGGCAAGAGACCCAGTACTTC.

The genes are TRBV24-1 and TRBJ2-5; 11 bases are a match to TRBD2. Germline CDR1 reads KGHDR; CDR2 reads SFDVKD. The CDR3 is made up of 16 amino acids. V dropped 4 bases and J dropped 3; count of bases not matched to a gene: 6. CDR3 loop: CATSDPETSGKETQYF. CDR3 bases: TGTGCCACCAGTGACCCCGAGACTAGCGGGAAAGAGACCCAGTACTTC.

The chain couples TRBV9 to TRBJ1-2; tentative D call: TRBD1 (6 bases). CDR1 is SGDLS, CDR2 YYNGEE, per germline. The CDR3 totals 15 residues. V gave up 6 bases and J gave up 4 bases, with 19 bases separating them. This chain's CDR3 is CASTPGVNSPYGYTF. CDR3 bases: TGTGCCAGCACTCCAGGGGTGAACTCTCCCTATGGCTACACCTTC.

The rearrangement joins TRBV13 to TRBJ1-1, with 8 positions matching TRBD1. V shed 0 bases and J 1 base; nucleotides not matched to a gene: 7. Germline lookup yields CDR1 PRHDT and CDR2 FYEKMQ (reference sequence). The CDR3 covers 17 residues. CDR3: CASSLGRLGQGNTEAFF. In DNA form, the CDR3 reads TGTGCCAGCAGCTTAGGCCGATTAGGACAGGGGAACACTGAAGCTTTCTTT.

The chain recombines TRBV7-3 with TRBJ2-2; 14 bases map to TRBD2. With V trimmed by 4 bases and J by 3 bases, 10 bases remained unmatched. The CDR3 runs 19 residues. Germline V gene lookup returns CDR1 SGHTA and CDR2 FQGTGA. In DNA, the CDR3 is TGTGCCAGCAGCTCGGGACTAGCGGGAGATCGTCTGGACACCGGGGAGCTGTTTTTT. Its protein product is CASSSGLAGDRLDTGELFF.

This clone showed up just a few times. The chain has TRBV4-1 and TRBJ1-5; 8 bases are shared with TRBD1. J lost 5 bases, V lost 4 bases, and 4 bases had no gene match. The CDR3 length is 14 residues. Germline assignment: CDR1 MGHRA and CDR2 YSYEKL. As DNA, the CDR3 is TGCGCCAGCAGCCGGGGGGACAGGTATCAGCCCCAGCATTTT. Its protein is CASSRGDRYQPQHF.

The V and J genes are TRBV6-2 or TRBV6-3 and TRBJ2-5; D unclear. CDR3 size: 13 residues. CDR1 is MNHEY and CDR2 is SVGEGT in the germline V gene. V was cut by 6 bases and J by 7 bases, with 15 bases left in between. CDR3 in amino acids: CASSPTETGTQYF. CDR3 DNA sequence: TGTGCCAGCAGCCCTACAGAGACCGGGACCCAGTACTTC.